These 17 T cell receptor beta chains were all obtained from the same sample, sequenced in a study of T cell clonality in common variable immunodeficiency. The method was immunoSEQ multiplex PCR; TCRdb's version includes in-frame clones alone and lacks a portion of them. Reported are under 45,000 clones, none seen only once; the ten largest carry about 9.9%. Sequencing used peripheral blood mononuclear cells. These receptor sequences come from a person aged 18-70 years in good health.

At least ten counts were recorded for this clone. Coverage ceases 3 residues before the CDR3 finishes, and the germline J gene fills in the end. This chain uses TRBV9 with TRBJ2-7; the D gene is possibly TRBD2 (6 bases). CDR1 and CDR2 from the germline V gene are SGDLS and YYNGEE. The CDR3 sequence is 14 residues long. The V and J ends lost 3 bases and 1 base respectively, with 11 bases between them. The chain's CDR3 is CASSEEGRSYEQYF. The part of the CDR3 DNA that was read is TGTGCCAGCAGCGAGGAGGGCAGATCCTACGAG.

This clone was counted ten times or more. The CDR3 sequence is CSSSGRANYGYTF. The DNA read from the CDR3 is TGCAGTTCTAGCGGGAGAGCTAACTATGGC. The J gene is TRBJ1-2, the V gene TRBV29-1; D call uncertain. The read is 3 residues too short to cover the CDR3 end, so that end is filled in from the germline J gene. CDR3 length equals 13 residues. Germline lookup yields CDR1 SQVTM and CDR2 ANQGSEA.

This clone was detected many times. CDR3 amino acids: CASSFARVASYEQYF. CDR3 DNA, as far as it was read: TGTGCCAGCAGCTTCGCCAGGGTCGCCTCCTACGAG. The genes are TRBV7-2 and TRBJ2-7, with a weak D call TRBD1 (5 bases). The sequenced fragment ends 3 residues before the CDR3 boundary, so the rest is inferred from the germline J gene. CDR1 is SGHTA and CDR2 is FQGNSA in the germline V gene. The CDR3 contains 15 residues. Trimming removed 3 bases at V and 0 bases at J, with 12 bases between.

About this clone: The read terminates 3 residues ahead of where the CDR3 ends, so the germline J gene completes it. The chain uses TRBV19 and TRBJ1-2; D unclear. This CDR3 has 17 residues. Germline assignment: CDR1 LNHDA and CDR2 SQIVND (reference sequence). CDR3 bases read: TGTGCCAGTAGTAGCGGGGTAGCTCTGTTTCTTGACAATGAC. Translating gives CASSSGVALFLDND. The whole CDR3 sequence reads CASSSGVALFLDNDYTF.

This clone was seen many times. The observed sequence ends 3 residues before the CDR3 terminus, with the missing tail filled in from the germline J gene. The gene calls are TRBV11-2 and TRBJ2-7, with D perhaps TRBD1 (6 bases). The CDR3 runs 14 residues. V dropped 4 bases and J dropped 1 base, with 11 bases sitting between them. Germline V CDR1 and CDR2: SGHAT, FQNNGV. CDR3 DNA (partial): TGTGCCAGCAGCTCAGCCGGGACATCCTACGAG. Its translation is CASSSAGTSYE. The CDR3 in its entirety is CASSSAGTSYEQYF. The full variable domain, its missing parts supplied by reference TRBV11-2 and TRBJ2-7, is EAGVAQSPRYKIIEKRQSVAFWCNPISGHATLYWYQQILGQGPKLLIQFQNNGVVDDSQLPKDRFSAERLKGVDSTLKIQPAKLEDSAVYLCASSSAGTSYEQYFGPGTRLTVT.

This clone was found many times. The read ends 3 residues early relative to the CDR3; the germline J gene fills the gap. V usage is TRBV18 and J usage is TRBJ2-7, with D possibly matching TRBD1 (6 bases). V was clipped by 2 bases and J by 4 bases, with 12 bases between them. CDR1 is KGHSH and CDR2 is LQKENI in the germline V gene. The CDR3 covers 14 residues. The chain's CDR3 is CASSPSRDTYEQYF. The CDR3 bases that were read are TGTGCCAGCTCACCATCGAGGGACACTTACGAG.

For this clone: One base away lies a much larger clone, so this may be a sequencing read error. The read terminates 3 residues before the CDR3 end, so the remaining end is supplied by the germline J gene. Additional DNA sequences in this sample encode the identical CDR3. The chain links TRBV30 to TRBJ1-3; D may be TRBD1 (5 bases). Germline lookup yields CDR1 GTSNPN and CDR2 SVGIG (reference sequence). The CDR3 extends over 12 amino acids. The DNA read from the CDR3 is TGTGCCTGGAGTGGCGGGGCGAACACG. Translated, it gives CAWSGGANT. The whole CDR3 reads CAWSGGANTIYF.

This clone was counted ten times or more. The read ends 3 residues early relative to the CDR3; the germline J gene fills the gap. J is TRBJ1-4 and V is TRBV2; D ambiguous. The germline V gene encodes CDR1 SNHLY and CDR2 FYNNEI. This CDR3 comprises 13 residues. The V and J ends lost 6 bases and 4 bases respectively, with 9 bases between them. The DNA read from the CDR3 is TGTGCCAGCAGCGGCGACTTTAATGAAAAA. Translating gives CASSGDFNEK. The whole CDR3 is CASSGDFNEKLFF. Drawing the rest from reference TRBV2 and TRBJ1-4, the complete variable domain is EPEVTQTPSHQVTQMGQEVILRCVPISNHLYFYWYRQILGQKVEFLVSFYNNEISEKSEIFDDQFSVERPDGSNFTLKIRSTKLEDSAMYFCASSGDFNEKLFFGSGTQLSVL.

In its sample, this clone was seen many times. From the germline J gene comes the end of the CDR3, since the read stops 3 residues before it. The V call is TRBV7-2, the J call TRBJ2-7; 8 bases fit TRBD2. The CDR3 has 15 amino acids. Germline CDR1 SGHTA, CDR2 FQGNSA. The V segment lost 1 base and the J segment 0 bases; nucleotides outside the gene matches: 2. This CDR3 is CASSLGSGSSYEQYF. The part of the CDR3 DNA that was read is TGTGCCAGCAGCTTAGGGAGCGGGAGCTCCTACGAG.

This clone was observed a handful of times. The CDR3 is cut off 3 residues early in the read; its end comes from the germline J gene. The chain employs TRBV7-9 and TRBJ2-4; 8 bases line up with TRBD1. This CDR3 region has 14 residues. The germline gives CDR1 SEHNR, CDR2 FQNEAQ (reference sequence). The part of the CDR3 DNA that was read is TGTGCCAGCAGCTCTTCAGGGGGCGCCTATGGT. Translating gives CASSSSGGAYG. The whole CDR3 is CASSSSGGAYGQYF.

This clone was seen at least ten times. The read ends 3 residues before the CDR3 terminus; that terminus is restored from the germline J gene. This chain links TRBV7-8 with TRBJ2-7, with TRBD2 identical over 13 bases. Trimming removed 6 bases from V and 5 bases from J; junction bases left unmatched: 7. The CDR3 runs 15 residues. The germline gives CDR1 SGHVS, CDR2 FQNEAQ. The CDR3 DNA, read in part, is TGTGCCAGCAGTCTTGGGACTAGCGGGGTACACGAG. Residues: CASSLGTSGVHE. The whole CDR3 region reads CASSLGTSGVHEQYF.

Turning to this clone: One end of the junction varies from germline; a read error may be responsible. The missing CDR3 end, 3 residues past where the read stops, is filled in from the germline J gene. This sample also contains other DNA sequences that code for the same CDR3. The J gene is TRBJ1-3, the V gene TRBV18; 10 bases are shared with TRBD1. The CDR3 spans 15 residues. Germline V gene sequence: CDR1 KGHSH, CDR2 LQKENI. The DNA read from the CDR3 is TGTGCCAGCTCACCAAATGGACAGGGGGGAAACACA. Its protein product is CASSPNGQGGNT. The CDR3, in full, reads CASSPNGQGGNTIYF.

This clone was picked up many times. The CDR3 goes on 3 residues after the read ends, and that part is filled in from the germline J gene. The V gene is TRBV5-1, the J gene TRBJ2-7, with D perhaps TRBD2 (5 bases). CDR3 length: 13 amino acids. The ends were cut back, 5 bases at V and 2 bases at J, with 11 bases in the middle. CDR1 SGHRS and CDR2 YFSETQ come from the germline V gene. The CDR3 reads CASSEGYAYEQYF. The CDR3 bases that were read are TGCGCCAGCAGTGAGGGTTACGCCTACGAG. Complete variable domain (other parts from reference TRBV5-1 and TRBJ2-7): KAGVTQTPRYLIKTRGQQVTLSCSPISGHRSVSWYQQTPGQGLQFLFEYFSETQRNKGNFPGRFSGRQFSNSRSEMNVSTLELGDSALYLCASSEGYAYEQYFGPGTRLTVT.

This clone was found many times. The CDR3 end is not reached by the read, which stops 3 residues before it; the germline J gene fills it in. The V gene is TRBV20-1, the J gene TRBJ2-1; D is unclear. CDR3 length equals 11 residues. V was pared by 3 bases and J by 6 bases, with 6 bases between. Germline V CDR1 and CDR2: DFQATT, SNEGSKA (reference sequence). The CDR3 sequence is CSASTSNEQFF. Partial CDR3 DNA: TGCAGTGCTAGTACCAGCAATGAG.

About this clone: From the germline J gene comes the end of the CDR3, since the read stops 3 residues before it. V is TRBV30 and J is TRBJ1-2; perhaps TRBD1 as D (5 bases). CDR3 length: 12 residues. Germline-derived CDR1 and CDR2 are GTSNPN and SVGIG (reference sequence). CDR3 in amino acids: CAWTPGSYDYTF. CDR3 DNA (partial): TGTGCCTGGACGCCAGGGTCCTACGAC.

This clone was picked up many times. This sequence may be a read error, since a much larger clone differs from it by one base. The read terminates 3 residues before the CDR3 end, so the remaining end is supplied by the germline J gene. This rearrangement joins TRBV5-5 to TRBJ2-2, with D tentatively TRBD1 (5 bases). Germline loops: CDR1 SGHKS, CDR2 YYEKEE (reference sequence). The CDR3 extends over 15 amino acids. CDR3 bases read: TGTGCCAGCAGCTTGTTAGACTCTGGGGCCAACGTG. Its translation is CASSLLDSGANV. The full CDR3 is CASSLLDSGANVLFF.

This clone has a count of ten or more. CDR3 bases read: TGTGCCAGCTCGGACGCGATAGCGGGGGCCTCCTACGAG. As protein: CASSDAIAGASYE. From start to end, the CDR3 is CASSDAIAGASYEQYF. The chain has TRBV18 and TRBJ2-7; 9 nucleotides align to TRBD2. The read halts 3 residues ahead of the CDR3 end, with the missing end drawn from the germline J gene. The germline CDR1 and CDR2 sequences are KGHSH and LQKENI. Trimming cost V 6 bases and J 0 bases; bases outside gene matches: 9. The CDR3 is made up of 16 amino acids.